This T cell receptor beta chain was identified during a study of siplizumab effects on memory and regulatory T cells. Cells from the mixed lymphocyte reaction were cocultured for 6 days at 37°C. TCRdb keeps only in-frame clones here, not all; method: immunoSEQ multiplex PCR. There are some 20,000 clones in the sample; 46% occur only once, and nearly 5% lies in the top ten. In the case of this clone: No antigen is known for it.

Trimming removed 2 bases from V and 0 bases from J, with 8 bases in between. This CDR3 is 14 amino acids long. The germline gives CDR1 GTSNPN, CDR2 SVGIG (reference sequence). This chain connects TRBV30 to TRBJ1-3; no firm D call. The sample was CFSE-low (dividing) CD4+ T cells sorted from an allogeneic mixed lymphocyte reaction. The sequence was obtained from a human donor in good health; the cells came from an allogeneic mixed lymphocyte reaction. This CDR3 reads CAWSTGSSGNTIYF. Here the CDR3 DNA reads TGTGCCTGGAGTACGGGGTCCTCTGGAAACACCATATATTTT.